This TCR beta chain was profiled in a study of PD-1 blockade in mismatch repair-deficient tumors. Background on the study: All were previously treated, progressing patients with around eleven mismatch repair-deficient cancer types.

CDR3 length equals 13 residues. This clone was observed a few times. Its antigen is not known. Some clones are missing from TCRdb's copy, which holds only in-frame ones; the method was immunoSEQ multiplex PCR. The sample gives 95,000 to 150,000 clones, about 85% of which show up once; 13% is in the top ten. General study points: Tumor-resident clones, often undetectable pretreatment in blood, expanded then contracted after pembrolizumab.

V gene TRBV21-1 combines with J gene TRBJ1-5; the table's D gene call, TRBD1, was not cross checked with the DNA. TRBV21-1 is classified as a pseudogene. This clonotype was obtained from an adult with mismatch repair-deficient cancer. The specimen was peripheral blood, collected 44 weeks after starting pembrolizumab. In DNA form, the CDR3 reads TGTGCCAGCAGCAGACAGCTCAATCAGCCCCAGCATTTT. This translates into CASSRQLNQPQHF.